The 17 T cell receptor beta chains below all came from one sample that was sequenced in a study of beta chain features in type 1 diabetes. Notes on the study in general: Patients with Type 1 diabetes showed moderately but significantly shorter TCRB CDR3s in all four CD4+ subsets.

For these TCRs, the target antigens are not known. Since all of the isolated RNA was reverse transcribed, expressed TCRB transcripts were what got sequenced. Assay used: immunoSEQ multiplex PCR; TCRdb lists only in-frame clones, some missing. The sample records roughly 150,000 clones, approximately 8.7% being singletons. Input material: central memory CD4+ T cells from blood. The receptors shown here come from a woman aged 25-40 years with type 1 diabetes.

Only a few counts were recorded for this clone. V is TRBV4-2 and J is TRBJ1-1; D possibly corresponds to TRBD1 (5 bases). This CDR3 has 14 amino acids. V was pared by 0 bases and J by 7 bases, with 12 bases between. The germline V gene encodes CDR1 LGHNA and CDR2 YNFKEQ. The CDR3: CASSQDRAGYEAFF. As DNA, the CDR3 is TGTGCCAGCAGCCAAGATAGGGCAGGGTATGAAGCTTTCTTT.

This clone showed up just a few times. The chain carries TRBV30 and TRBJ2-3; 10 nucleotides line up with TRBD2. The length of the CDR3 is 16 residues. Trimming removed 2 bases from V and 0 bases from J; junction bases left unmatched: 5. Germline assignment: CDR1 GTSNPN and CDR2 SVGIG (reference sequence). CDR3 coding DNA: TGTGCCTGGAGTCCCGGACTAGCGGCTAGCACAGATACGCAGTATTTT. Its translation: CAWSPGLAASTDTQYF.

The V and J genes are TRBV6-5 and TRBJ2-5, with D perhaps TRBD2 (5 bases). The CDR3 contains 15 residues. From germline, CDR1 is MNHEY and CDR2 SVGAGI. Trimming stripped 0 bases from V and 5 bases from J, with 13 bases between. The CDR3 coding sequence is TGTGCCAGCAGTTACTCGTCCGGGGTGGGGGAGACCCAGTACTTC. Amino acid sequence: CASSYSSGVGETQYF.

The chain joins TRBV9 to TRBJ2-1, with 7 bases that match TRBD2. The J segment lost 3 bases and the V segment lost 0 bases, leaving 15 bases of the junction unmatched. CDR1 is SGDLS, CDR2 YYNGEE, per germline. The CDR3 is 19 residues long. CDR3: CASSVATEGSSGYYNEQFF. The CDR3 region has the DNA TGTGCCAGCAGCGTAGCTACTGAAGGGAGTAGCGGGTACTACAATGAGCAGTTCTTC.

This clone has a handful of counts. The chain is built from TRBV11-2 and TRBJ2-7; D is ambiguous. Germline V gives CDR1 SGHAT, CDR2 FQNNGV. There are 14 residues in the CDR3. Trimming stripped 7 bases from V and 2 bases from J, with 15 bases between. CDR3 in amino acids: CASKPRVNAYEQYF. DNA for the CDR3: TGTGCCAGCAAGCCTCGGGTCAACGCCTACGAGCAGTACTTC.

Only a few counts were recorded for this clone. The V and J genes are TRBV5-1 and TRBJ1-4, with 7 nucleotides matching TRBD1. The ends lost 2 bases at V and 5 bases at J; junction bases unmatched: 6. The CDR3 extends over 15 amino acids. Looked up from germline, CDR1 is SGHRS and CDR2 is YFSETQ. The CDR3 DNA reads as TGCGCCAGCAGCTTTTTACAGGGGAGAAATGAAAAACTGTTTTTT. Its protein product is CASSFLQGRNEKLFF.

This clone showed up just a few times. The chain recombines TRBV28 with TRBJ2-5; D perhaps matches TRBD2 (6 bases). This CDR3 has 13 amino acids. Trimming cost V 7 bases and J 3 bases, with 12 bases left between them. The germline V gene encodes CDR1 MDHEN and CDR2 SYDVKM. The DNA for the CDR3 is TGTGCCAGCACCCCGGGGGTGGAAGAGACCCAGTACTTC. As protein: CASTPGVEETQYF.

J is TRBJ2-1 and V is TRBV11-2; 7 nucleotides agree with TRBD2. Germline loops: CDR1 SGHAT, CDR2 FQNNGV. CDR3 length: 15 residues. After removal of 5 bases from V and 5 bases from J, the junction contained 9 bases not matched to a gene. DNA for the CDR3: TGTGCCAGCAGCCCCGCTAGCGGCAATAACAATGAGCAGTTCTTC. This codes for CASSPASGNNNEQFF.

This sequence joins TRBV9 and TRBJ2-1; the match to TRBD2 covers 7 bases. V lost 0 bases, J lost 6 bases, and 6 bases stayed unmatched. The CDR3 loop spans 15 amino acids. Germline V gene data show CDR1 as SGDLS and CDR2 as YYNGEE. The CDR3 DNA reads as TGTGCCAGCAGCGTAGACCCGGGAGGTATCAATGAGCAGTTCTTC. Translation: CASSVDPGGINEQFF. Full variable domain (rest looked up from reference TRBV9 and TRBJ2-1): DSGVTQTPKHLITATGQRVTLRCSPRSGDLSVYWYQQSLDQGLQFLIQYYNGEERAKGNILERFSAQQFPDLHSELNLSSLELGDSALYFCASSVDPGGINEQFFGPGTRLTVL.

The chain combines TRBV5-1 with TRBJ2-6; D perhaps matches TRBD1 (5 bases). The CDR3 is made up of 17 amino acids. With 9 bases removed from V and 0 bases from J, the gap between germline ends came to 19 bases. Germline loops: CDR1 SGHRS, CDR2 YFSETQ. CDR3 DNA: TGCGCCACCTCCCCAGGGTCCCAGAGCTCTGGGGCCAACGTCCTGACTTTC. This sequence encodes CATSPGSQSSGANVLTF.

There are a few counts of this clone. The chain combines TRBV28 with TRBJ2-7, with TRBD1 identical over 11 bases. The germline gives CDR1 MDHEN, CDR2 SYDVKM. V lost 3 bases and J lost 8; bases outside the gene matches: 6. This CDR3 comprises 14 residues. The CDR3, as DNA: TGTGCCAGCAGTTTCGGACAGGGGGCGCGTCAGCAGTACTTC. Encoded protein: CASSFGQGARQQYF.

This clone has more than one count but fewer than ten. The rearrangement uses TRBV6-5 and TRBJ1-1, with D hard to call. This CDR3 has 14 residues. V was shortened by 5 bases and J by 3 bases, with 13 bases between the two germline ends. Looked up from germline, CDR1 is MNHEY and CDR2 is SVGAGI. CDR3 nucleotides: TGTGCCAGCAGTGTGACGTATCGGGACACTGAAGCTTTCTTT. This translates into CASSVTYRDTEAFF.

The genes are TRBV9 and TRBJ2-1; 10 bases agree with TRBD2. V lost 0 bases, J lost 8 bases, and 8 bases stayed unmatched. Per the germline V gene, CDR1 is SGDLS and CDR2 is YYNGEE. This CDR3 region has 16 residues. The CDR3 protein is CASSVAPSGRGDEQFF. The CDR3 DNA reads TGTGCCAGCAGCGTAGCCCCCAGCGGGAGGGGTGATGAGCAGTTCTTC.

This rearrangement joins TRBV7-3 to TRBJ2-2; TRBD2 aligns across 7 bases. V shed 5 bases and J 6 bases; nucleotides not matched to a gene: 12. Germline values: CDR1 SGHTA, CDR2 FQGTGA. The CDR3 is 16 amino acids. This chain's CDR3 is CASSPSPAGVSGELFF. The CDR3 DNA reads TGTGCCAGCAGCCCCTCCCCCGCGGGAGTATCCGGGGAGCTGTTTTTT. The variable domain in full, with the rest retrieved from reference TRBV7-3 and TRBJ2-2, is GAGVSQTPSNKVTEKGKYVELRCDPISGHTALYWYRQSLGQGPEFLIYFQGTGAADDSGLPNDRFFAVRPEGSVSTLKIQRTERGDSAVYLCASSPSPAGVSGELFFGEGSRLTVL.

This clone was recorded only once. The CDR3 DNA sequence: TGTGCCAGCAGCTTAGACGGGACTAGCGGAGAGACCCAGTACTTC. The encoded protein is CASSLDGTSGETQYF. The chain employs TRBV7-2 and TRBJ2-5; 11 bases fit TRBD2. Trimming removed 1 base from V and 4 bases from J; junction bases left unmatched: 2. CDR1 is SGHTA and CDR2 is FQGNSA in the germline V gene. The CDR3 is 15 residues long.

The V and J genes are TRBV4-2 and TRBJ1-5; 7 nucleotides align to TRBD1. The CDR3 is 16 amino acids. With 1 base clipped from V and 4 bases from J, the junction kept 7 bases outside the gene matches. Germline CDR1 is LGHNA and CDR2 is YNFKEQ. The CDR3 DNA is TGTGCCAGCAGCCAAGGCCGGGACAGAGCAAATCAGCCCCAGCATTTT. As protein: CASSQGRDRANQPQHF.

This clone was seen a handful of times. The chain has TRBV28 and TRBJ1-2; D might be TRBD1 (6 bases). The V gene lost 8 bases and the J gene lost 2 bases, with 15 bases spanning the gap. In germline, CDR1 is MDHEN, CDR2 SYDVKM. The CDR3 is 14 residues long. CDR3 coding DNA: TGTGCCAGCCTTCGGGCAGGGGCGAACTATGGCTACACCTTC. It codes for CASLRAGANYGYTF.